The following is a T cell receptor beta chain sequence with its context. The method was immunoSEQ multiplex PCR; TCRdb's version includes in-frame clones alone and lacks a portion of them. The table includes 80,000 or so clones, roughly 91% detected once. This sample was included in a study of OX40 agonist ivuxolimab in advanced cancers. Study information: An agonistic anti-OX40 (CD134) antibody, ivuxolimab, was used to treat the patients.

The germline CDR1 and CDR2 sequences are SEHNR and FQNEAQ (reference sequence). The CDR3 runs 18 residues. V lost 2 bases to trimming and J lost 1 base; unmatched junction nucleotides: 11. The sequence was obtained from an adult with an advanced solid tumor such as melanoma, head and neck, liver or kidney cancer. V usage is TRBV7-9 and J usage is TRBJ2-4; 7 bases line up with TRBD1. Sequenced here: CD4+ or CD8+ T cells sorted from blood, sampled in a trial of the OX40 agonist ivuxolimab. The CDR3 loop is CASSLRFEGAGAKNIQYF. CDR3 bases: TGTGCCAGCAGCTTACGTTTTGAGGGGGCCGGGGCCAAAAACATTCAGTACTTC.